Listed here are 7 T cell receptor beta chains from one sample, sequenced in a study of spatial heterogeneity in lung cancer. From the 5' RACE reads, TCRdb called clonotypes with MiXCR, one entry per CDR3 protein. The sample contains roughly 36,000 distinct CDR3 sequences, around 5.5% of which appear only once. Time point specified: sample taken at primary tumor resection. The authors sequenced whole RNA from tumor, nontumor lung or frozen PBMC without sorting. Sequences were derived from PBMCs, sampled at surgery. Receptor source: a male donor with early-stage non-small cell lung cancer.

This clonotype appeared a few times. The V gene is TRBV11-2, the J gene TRBJ2-4; D remains ambiguous. Germline V gene lookup returns CDR1 SGHAT and CDR2 FQNNGV. V shed 5 bases and J shed 5 bases, with 10 bases lying between them. This CDR3 contains 13 residues. The CDR3 DNA sequence: TGTGCCAGCAGCCCCGGGTTACAAAACATTCAGTACTTC. Protein product: CASSPGLQNIQYF.

The chain combines TRBV20-1 with TRBJ2-5; D call uncertain. There are 11 residues in the CDR3. V was clipped by 3 bases and J by 5 bases, with 7 bases between them. The germline V gene has CDR1 DFQATT and CDR2 SNEGSKA (reference sequence). CDR3 loop: CSASLLETQYF. The DNA for the CDR3 is TGCAGTGCTAGTTTATTGGAGACCCAGTACTTC.

This clonotype was detected only a few times. This sequence joins TRBV3-1 and TRBJ2-3; 7 bases line up with TRBD1. Trimming took 2 bases from V and 0 from J; bases not matched to a gene: 2. The germline CDR1 and CDR2 sequences are LGHDT and YNNKEL (reference sequence). The CDR3 contains 15 residues. CDR3 in amino acids: CASSQSTGSTDTQYF. CDR3 nucleotides: TGTGCCAGCAGCCAATCGACAGGGAGCACAGATACGCAGTATTTT.

This clonotype was seen more than once but under ten times. This chain joins TRBV4-1 and TRBJ2-1; tentatively, D is TRBD2 (6 bases). The CDR3 length is 16 residues. The V gene's germline CDR1 is MGHRA and CDR2 YSYEKL. V lost 3 bases to trimming and J lost 6 bases, with 18 bases between them. The CDR3 DNA reads TGCGCCAGCAGCCATGGGCGCGGGGCCCTCTCCAATGAGCAGTTCTTC. This sequence encodes CASSHGRGALSNEQFF.

This clonotype was counted many times. This chain links TRBV12-3 or TRBV12-4 with TRBJ2-1; 7 bases align to TRBD2. The CDR3 contains 13 residues. V lost 3 bases, J lost 7 bases, and 3 bases stayed unmatched. The CDR3 loop reads CASSFGGGNEQFF. Written as DNA, the CDR3 is TGTGCCAGCAGTTTTGGGGGGGGAAATGAGCAGTTCTTC.

This clonotype was recorded many times. The chain joins TRBV5-6 to TRBJ2-1, with TRBD1 matching over 11 bases. Trimming cost V 4 bases and J 8 bases; bases outside gene matches: 5. Germline V gene data show CDR1 as SGHDT and CDR2 as YYEEEE. The CDR3 is made up of 14 amino acids. CDR3 sequence: CASSLGQGADEQFF. CDR3 coding DNA: TGTGCCAGCAGCCTCGGACAGGGGGCCGATGAGCAGTTCTTC.

Many counts were recorded for this clonotype. In DNA form, the CDR3 reads TGTGCCAGCAGTGAATCATGGGGTCCCTACGAGCAGTACTTC. Translation gives CASSESWGPYEQYF. The chain is built from TRBV6-1 and TRBJ2-7; no clear D gene. Trimming cost V 2 bases and J 2 bases, with 10 bases left between them. The CDR3 is made up of 14 amino acids. Germline V lookup: CDR1 MNHNS, CDR2 SASEGT.